A single sample gave rise to the 12 T cell receptor beta chains below, sequenced in a study of T cells in Graves' hyperthyroidism and ophthalmopathy. Researchers took RNA transcripts and amplified the TCR beta CDR3 regions from them. First-round RT-PCR of the TCR CDR3 relied on the HTBI primer set. In TCRdb, the multiplex PCR reads were re-called with MiXCR into one record per CDR3 protein. The sample consists of some 500,000 distinct CDR3 sequences, approximately 24% of them appearing once. Material for sequencing was blood. The receptors come from a woman in her 30s with Graves' ophthalmopathy.

The chain uses TRBV20-1 and TRBJ2-3; the match to TRBD2 covers 14 bases. From germline, CDR1 is DFQATT and CDR2 SNEGSKA (reference sequence). After removal of 4 bases from V and 1 base from J, the junction contained 4 bases not matched to a gene. This CDR3 has 16 residues. CDR3 loop: CSAKPGLAGGTDTQYF. CDR3 coding DNA: TGCAGTGCTAAGCCGGGACTAGCGGGGGGCACAGATACGCAGTATTTT.

This clonotype has ten or more counts. This chain connects TRBV14 to TRBJ1-1, with unresolved D. CDR3 length equals 12 residues. V was clipped by 0 bases and J by 7 bases, with 6 bases between them. The germline CDR1 and CDR2 sequences are SGHDN and FVKESK. The CDR3 DNA reads TGTGCCAGCAGCCAAGATGTCGGTGAAGCTTTCTTT. Translation gives CASSQDVGEAFF.

This clonotype was seen repeatedly, ten times or more. The V and J genes are TRBV7-3 and TRBJ2-2, with a tentative D call TRBD1 (5 bases). This CDR3 region has 13 residues. V was cut by 3 bases and J by 4 bases, with 6 bases left in between. The germline gives CDR1 SGHTA, CDR2 FQGTGA. CDR3 in amino acids: CASSFDSTGELFF. The CDR3 DNA is TGTGCCAGCAGCTTCGACAGCACCGGGGAGCTGTTTTTT.

This chain connects TRBV3-1 to TRBJ1-1, with unresolved D. Germline assignment: CDR1 LGHDT and CDR2 YNNKEL (reference sequence). V was shortened by 3 bases and J by 7 bases, with 6 bases between the two germline ends. This CDR3 region has 11 residues. The CDR3 region has the DNA TGTGCCAGCAGCCACTCAGGTGAAGCTTTCTTT. Translated, it gives CASSHSGEAFF.

This clonotype came up many times. The V call is TRBV27, the J call TRBJ1-2; D call uncertain. The V end was cut by 6 bases, the J end by 4 bases, with 6 bases between. Germline V CDR1 and CDR2: MNHEY, SMNVEV (reference sequence). This CDR3 contains 11 residues. CDR3 DNA sequence: TGTGCCAGCAGAGACTTCTATGGCTACACCTTC. Its translation is CASRDFYGYTF.

The gene calls are TRBV28 and TRBJ1-2; 9 nucleotides align to TRBD1. The V gene end was trimmed by 10 bases and the J gene end by 0 bases; junction bases not matched to a gene: 9. CDR3 length: 15 amino acids. Per germline, CDR1 MDHEN and CDR2 SYDVKM. CDR3 amino acids: CATKDRGRTNYGYTF. The CDR3 region has the DNA TGTGCCACCAAGGACAGGGGAAGGACTAACTATGGCTACACCTTC.

The chain combines TRBV20-1 with TRBJ2-4; D perhaps matches TRBD1 (5 bases). Germline lookup yields CDR1 DFQATT and CDR2 SNEGSKA (reference sequence). The CDR3 length is 15 residues. Trimming cost V 5 bases and J 2 bases, with 16 bases left between them. This CDR3 is CSAPDKSGSKNIQYF. The CDR3 DNA reads TGCAGTGCTCCGGACAAAAGTGGGTCCAAAAACATTCAGTACTTC.

The chain uses TRBV15 and TRBJ1-2; a possible D gene is TRBD1 (5 bases). The CDR3 has 15 residues. The V end lost 5 bases, the J end lost 5 bases, and 18 bases lay between the germline ends. From germline, CDR1 is LNHNV and CDR2 YYDKDF (reference sequence). In nucleotides, the CDR3 is TGTGCCACCAGCCCTATGGTGGGACTTCTTTATGGCTACACCTTC. Its protein is CATSPMVGLLYGYTF.

This clonotype occurred many times. V is TRBV19 and J is TRBJ1-1, with D possibly matching TRBD1 (5 bases). CDR3 length: 12 residues. The germline V gene has CDR1 LNHDA and CDR2 SQIVND (reference sequence). V lost 7 bases and J 5 bases, leaving 11 bases between the germline ends. The CDR3 DNA is TGTGCCAGTATGGGGACGGGGACTGAAGCTTTCTTT. Residues: CASMGTGTEAFF.

This clonotype has ten or more counts. Mismatch with germline at one junction end may stem from a read error. The V call is TRBV5-1, the J call TRBJ1-1, with TRBD1 as a possible D gene (6 bases). Germline CDR1 and CDR2: SGHRS and YFSETQ. This CDR3 region has 14 residues. The CDR3 DNA reads TGCGCCAGCAGCTTGGGACAGGAGAACACTGAAGCTTCCTTT. The encoded protein is CASSLGQENTEASF.

The CDR3 protein is CASSQDPRGELFF. In DNA form, the CDR3 reads TGTGCCAGCAGCCAAGATCCCCGAGGGGAGCTGTTTTTT. The chain links TRBV3-1 to TRBJ2-2; D gene ambiguous. V was shortened by 0 bases and J by 8 bases, with 7 bases between the two germline ends. Germline CDR1 is LGHDT and CDR2 is YNNKEL (reference sequence). CDR3 size: 13 residues.

This clonotype was seen at least ten times. The chain links TRBV6-1 to TRBJ2-5; tentative D call: TRBD1 (6 bases). With 3 bases removed from V and 0 bases from J, the gap between germline ends came to 14 bases. The CDR3 length is 16 residues. CDR1 is MNHNS, CDR2 SASEGT, per germline. In nucleotides, the CDR3 is TGTGCCAGCAGTGATCCCGGGACAAGTAACCAAGAGACCCAGTACTTC. It codes for CASSDPGTSNQETQYF.